This entry lists 8 T cell receptor beta chains sequenced from one sample in a study of Ad26.COV2.S vaccination and SARS-CoV-2 variants. Sequenced by immunoSEQ multiplex PCR; TCRdb stores in-frame clones only, minus some. The sample yields about 350,000 clones, roughly 94% seen once. Sample: peripheral blood, taken after recovery from COVID-19. The receptors derive from a human donor who had recovered from COVID-19.

V is TRBV7-9 and J is TRBJ2-1; weak D call: TRBD2 (6 bases). The germline CDR1 and CDR2 sequences are SEHNR and FQNEAQ (reference sequence). This CDR3 contains 17 residues. Trimming pared 4 bases from V and 5 bases from J, leaving 21 bases between. CDR3 loop: CASSSLMAAGGNNEQFF. As DNA, the CDR3 is TGTGCCAGCAGCTCTCTTATGGCCGCCGGGGGAAACAATGAGCAGTTCTTC. The full variable domain, completed using reference TRBV7-9 and TRBJ2-1, is DTGVSQNPRHKITKRGQNVTFRCDPISEHNRLYWYRQTLGQGPEFLTYFQNEAQLEKSRLLSDRFSAERPKGSFSTLEIQRTEQGDSAMYLCASSSLMAAGGNNEQFFGPGTRLTVL.

The rearrangement joins TRBV19 to TRBJ2-5; 9 bases are shared with TRBD1. J gave up 1 base and V 6 bases, and 18 bases lay outside the gene matches. This CDR3 contains 19 residues. Per the germline V gene, CDR1 is LNHDA and CDR2 is SQIVND (reference sequence). CDR3 bases: TGTGCCAGTAGCGATTCACTCGGGACAGGGTCCCTGGTCCAAGAGACCCAGTACTTC. The encoded protein is CASSDSLGTGSLVQETQYF. The full variable domain, in which reference TRBV19 and TRBJ2-5 provide the parts outside the CDR3, is DGGITQSPKYLFRKEGQNVTLSCEQNLNHDAMYWYRQDPGQGLRLIYYSQIVNDFQKGDIAEGYSVSREKKESFPLTVTSAQKNPTAFYLCASSDSLGTGSLVQETQYFGPGTRLLVL.

A few counts support this clone. The V gene is TRBV10-1, the J gene TRBJ1-6; D not resolved. Germline V gene sequence: CDR1 WNHNN, CDR2 SYGVQD (reference sequence). This CDR3 is built from 14 residues. Trimming took 4 bases from V and 9 from J, leaving 13 bases between them. CDR3 sequence: CASSARLDLSPLHF. The CDR3, as DNA: TGCGCCAGCAGTGCGCGGTTGGATCTTTCACCCCTCCACTTT.

This clone was observed once. The chain couples TRBV11-3 to TRBJ2-3; 9 bases map to TRBD2. CDR3 length equals 15 residues. Germline V gene sequence: CDR1 SGHNT, CDR2 YENEEA. Trimming removed 5 bases from V and 2 bases from J; junction bases left unmatched: 5. CDR3 nucleotide sequence: TGTGCCAGCAGCCCGGGCGGGGGGGCCACAGATACGCAGTATTTT. This codes for CASSPGGGATDTQYF.

V and J are TRBV10-2 and TRBJ2-2; TRBD1 agrees at 7 bases. The germline CDR1 and CDR2 sequences are WSHSY and SAAADI. Losses at the gene ends were 2 bases for V and 6 bases for J; bases not matched to a gene: 3. The CDR3 totals 14 residues. The DNA of the CDR3 is TGCGCCAGCAGTGAGGAGGGGGCGCCCGGGGAGCTGTTTTTT. Amino acid sequence: CASSEEGAPGELFF.

The genes are TRBV5-1 and TRBJ1-1; D remains unclear. Germline values: CDR1 SGHRS, CDR2 YFSETQ. Trimming took off 3 bases at V and 2 bases at J, with 8 bases between the two ends. This CDR3 has 13 residues. The CDR3 coding sequence is TGCGCCAGCAGCTACCACGTAAACACTGAAGCTTTCTTT. It encodes CASSYHVNTEAFF.

The chain joins TRBV6-5 to TRBJ1-3; maybe TRBD1 (5 bases). CDR3 size: 14 residues. CDR1 and CDR2 from the germline V gene are MNHEY and SVGAGI. With 5 bases removed from V and 4 bases from J, the gap between germline ends came to 12 bases. CDR3 residues: CASSTRGYGNTIYF. The CDR3 DNA reads as TGTGCCAGCAGTACGCGGGGGTACGGAAACACCATATATTTT.

The chain carries TRBV7-2 and TRBJ2-1; D is perhaps TRBD2 (6 bases). CDR1 is SGHTA, CDR2 FQGNSA, per germline. The ends were cut back, 5 bases at V and 4 bases at J, with 18 bases in the middle. The CDR3 has 16 residues. The CDR3 sequence is CASSPRDSKEYNEQFF. CDR3 DNA: TGTGCCAGCAGCCCCCGGGACTCCAAGGAGTACAATGAGCAGTTCTTC.